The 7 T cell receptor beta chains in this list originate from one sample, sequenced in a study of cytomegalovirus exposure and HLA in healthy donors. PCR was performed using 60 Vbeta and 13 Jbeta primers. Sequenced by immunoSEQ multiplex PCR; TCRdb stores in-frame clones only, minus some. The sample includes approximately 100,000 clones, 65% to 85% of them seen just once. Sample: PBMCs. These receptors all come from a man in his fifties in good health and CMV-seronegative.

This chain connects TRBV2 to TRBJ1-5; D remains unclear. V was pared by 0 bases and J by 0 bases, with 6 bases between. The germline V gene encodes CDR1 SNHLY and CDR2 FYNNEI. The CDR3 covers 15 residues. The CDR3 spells CASSEAEYSNQPQHF. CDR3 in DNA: TGTGCCAGCAGTGAAGCGGAGTATAGCAATCAGCCCCAGCATTTT.

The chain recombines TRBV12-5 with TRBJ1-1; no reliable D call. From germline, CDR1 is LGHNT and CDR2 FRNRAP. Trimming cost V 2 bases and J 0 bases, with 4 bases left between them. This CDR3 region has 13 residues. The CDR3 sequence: CASGLPMNTEAFF. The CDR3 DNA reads TGTGCTAGTGGTTTGCCTATGAACACTGAAGCTTTCTTT.

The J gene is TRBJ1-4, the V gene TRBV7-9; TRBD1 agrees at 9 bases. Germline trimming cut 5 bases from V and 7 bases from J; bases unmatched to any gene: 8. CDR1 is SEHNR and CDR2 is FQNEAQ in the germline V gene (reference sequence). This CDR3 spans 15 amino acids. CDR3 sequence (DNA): TGTGCCAGCAGCCTGGCAGGACAGGGGCTTGAAAAACTGTTTTTT. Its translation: CASSLAGQGLEKLFF.

CDR3 DNA sequence: TGTGCCAGCAGCCTAACAGGGGTGGGTGTTATAGCCGCTTTCTTT. Its translation: CASSLTGVGVIAAFF. The chain combines TRBV28 with TRBJ1-1, with 7 bases that match TRBD1. Germline trimming cut 6 bases from V and 11 bases from J; bases unmatched to any gene: 18. The CDR3 consists of 15 residues. Germline lookup yields CDR1 MDHEN and CDR2 SYDVKM.

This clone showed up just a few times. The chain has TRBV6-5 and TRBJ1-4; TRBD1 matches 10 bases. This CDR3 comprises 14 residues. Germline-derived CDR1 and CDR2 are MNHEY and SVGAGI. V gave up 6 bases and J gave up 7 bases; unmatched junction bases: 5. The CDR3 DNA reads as TGTGCCAGCAGCAGTGACAGGGGGCTTGAAAAACTGTTTTTT. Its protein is CASSSDRGLEKLFF.

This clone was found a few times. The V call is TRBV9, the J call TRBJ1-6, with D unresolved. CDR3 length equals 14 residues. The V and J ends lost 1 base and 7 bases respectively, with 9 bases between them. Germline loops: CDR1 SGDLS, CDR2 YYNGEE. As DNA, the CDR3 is TGTGCCAGCAGCGTAACAACGAAAAATTCACCCCTCCACTTT. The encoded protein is CASSVTTKNSPLHF.

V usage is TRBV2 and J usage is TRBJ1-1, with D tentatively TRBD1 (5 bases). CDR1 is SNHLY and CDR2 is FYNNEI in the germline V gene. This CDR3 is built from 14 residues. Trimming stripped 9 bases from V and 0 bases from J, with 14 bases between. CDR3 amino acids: CASTGRRVNTEAFF. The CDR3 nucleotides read TGTGCCAGTACTGGGCGCAGGGTGAACACTGAAGCTTTCTTT. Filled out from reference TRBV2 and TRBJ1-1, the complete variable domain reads EPEVTQTPSHQVTQMGQEVILRCVPISNHLYFYWYRQILGQKVEFLVSFYNNEISEKSEIFDDQFSVERPDGSNFTLKIRSTKLEDSAMYFCASTGRRVNTEAFFGQGTRLTVV.